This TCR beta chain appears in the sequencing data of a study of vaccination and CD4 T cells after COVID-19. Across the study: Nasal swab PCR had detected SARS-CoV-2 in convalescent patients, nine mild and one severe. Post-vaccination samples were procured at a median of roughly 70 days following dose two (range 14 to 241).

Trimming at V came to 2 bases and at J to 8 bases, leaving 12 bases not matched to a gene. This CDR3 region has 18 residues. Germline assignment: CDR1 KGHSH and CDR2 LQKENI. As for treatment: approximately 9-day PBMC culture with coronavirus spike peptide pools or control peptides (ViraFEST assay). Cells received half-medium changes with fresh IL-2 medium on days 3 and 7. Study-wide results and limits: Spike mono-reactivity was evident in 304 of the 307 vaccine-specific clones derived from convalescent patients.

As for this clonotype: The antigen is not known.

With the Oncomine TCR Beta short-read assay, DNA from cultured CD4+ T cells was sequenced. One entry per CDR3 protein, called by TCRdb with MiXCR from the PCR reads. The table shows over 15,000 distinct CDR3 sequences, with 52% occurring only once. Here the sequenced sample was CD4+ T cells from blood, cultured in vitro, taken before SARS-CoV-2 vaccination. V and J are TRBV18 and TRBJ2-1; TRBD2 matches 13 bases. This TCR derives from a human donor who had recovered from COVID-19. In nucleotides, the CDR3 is TGTGCCAGCTCACCAACCATCCTACTAGCGGGGGGGCCGGATGAGCAGTTCTTC. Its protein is CASSPTILLAGGPDEQFF. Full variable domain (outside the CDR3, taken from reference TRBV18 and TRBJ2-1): NAGVMQNPRHLVRRRGQEARLRCSPMKGHSHVYWYRQLPEEGLKFMVYLQKENIIDESGMPKERFSAEFPKEGPSILRIQQVVRGDSAAYFCASSPTILLAGGPDEQFFGPGTRLTVL.